This T cell receptor (beta chain) was sequenced during a study of blood T cell repertoires in COVID-19. Method: immunoSEQ multiplex PCR; TCRdb's copy keeps in-frame clones and lacks some. Of around 240,000 clones in the sample, 70% to 90% were seen once. V lost 5 bases to trimming and J lost 2 bases, with 11 bases between them. Germline CDR1 MNHEY, CDR2 SMNVEV (reference sequence). The length of the CDR3 is 14 residues. Sequencing used peripheral blood. The source of this sequence is a man in his forties or fifties with acute or convalescent COVID-19. The V call is TRBV27, the J call TRBJ2-3; the D is unclear. The CDR3 nucleotides are TGTGCCAGCAGTCCCCGGGTCCTCACAGATACGCAGTATTTT. Its translation: CASSPRVLTDTQYF.